The 20 T cell receptor beta chains below come from one sample, sequenced in a study of CD8 T cells in Susac syndrome. Random-hexamer reverse transcription was applied to roughly 0.5 to 1 ug RNA. TCRdb used MiXCR to reprocess the immunoSEQ multiplex PCR reads, holding one entry per CDR3 protein. The data show around 190,000 distinct CDR3 sequences, 95% seen once. The sequenced material came from CD4+ T cells from PBMCs. All receptors derive from a human donor in good health.

The rearrangement uses TRBV15 and TRBJ1-5, with TRBD1 matching over 8 bases. V was pared by 3 bases and J by 2 bases, with 0 bases of the junction left unmatched. This CDR3 spans 14 amino acids. Germline V gene data show CDR1 as LNHNV and CDR2 as YYDKDF (reference sequence). The CDR3 DNA reads as TGTGCCACCAGCAGGACAGGGGGCAATCAGCCCCAGCATTTT. Its translation: CATSRTGGNQPQHF.

The J gene is TRBJ1-2, the V gene TRBV7-9; TRBD1 matches at 7 bases. CDR3 length: 13 residues. Germline V gene data show CDR1 as SEHNR and CDR2 as FQNEAQ (reference sequence). J was trimmed by 7 bases and V by 3 bases; bases with no gene match: 5. CDR3 sequence reads: CASSFDRAGGYTF. DNA of the CDR3: TGTGCCAGCAGCTTCGACAGGGCAGGTGGCTACACCTTC.

The chain employs TRBV23-1 and TRBJ1-1; D is unclear. TRBV23-1 is an ORF; its function is uncertain. The CDR3 is 11 residues long. Trimming left V 6 bases short and J 4 bases short, with 6 bases between. Written as DNA, the CDR3 is TGCGCCAGCAGGACGGCCACTGAAGCTTTCTTT. It encodes CASRTATEAFF.

The V call is TRBV3-1, the J call TRBJ2-3; 12 bases line up with TRBD2. Germline values: CDR1 LGHDT, CDR2 YNNKEL (reference sequence). This CDR3 region has 16 residues. The V and J ends lost 3 bases and 2 bases, in that order; junction bases with no gene match: 3. CDR3 DNA: TGTGCCAGCAGCCATAGGACTAGCGGGAACACAGATACGCAGTATTTT. Its protein product is CASSHRTSGNTDTQYF.

The chain is built from TRBV29-1 and TRBJ1-4; D is perhaps TRBD1 (5 bases). Germline V gene sequence: CDR1 SQVTM, CDR2 ANQGSEA. V lost 7 bases, J lost 5 bases, and 14 bases lay in between. CDR3 size: 13 residues. The CDR3 region is CSAGGRDNEKLFF. CDR3 bases: TGCAGCGCCGGGGGTCGGGACAATGAAAAACTGTTTTTT.

This rearrangement joins TRBV28 to TRBJ2-7; D gene unclear. CDR1 MDHEN and CDR2 SYDVKM come from the germline V gene. The ends were cut back, 2 bases at V and 1 base at J, with 6 bases in the middle. The CDR3 spans 13 residues. The DNA of the CDR3 is TGTGCCAGCAGTTTAGGGGTATCCTACGAGCAGTACTTC. Its translation: CASSLGVSYEQYF.

The V gene is TRBV4-1, the J gene TRBJ2-5, with D perhaps given as TRBD1 or TRBD2 (6 bases each). The germline gives CDR1 MGHRA, CDR2 YSYEKL. The V end was cut by 4 bases, the J end by 5 bases, with 29 bases between. There are 19 residues in the CDR3. CDR3 sequence reads: CASSPLLAVQGLGGETQYF. In DNA form, the CDR3 reads TGCGCCAGCAGCCCCCTTCTCGCGGTCCAGGGGTTAGGGGGGGAGACCCAGTACTTC.

This chain links TRBV10-3 with TRBJ2-3; the D is unclear. Germline V lookup: CDR1 ENHRY, CDR2 SYGVKD. This CDR3 is built from 11 residues. The V end was cut by 8 bases, the J end by 3 bases, with 6 bases between. The CDR3 DNA follows: TGTGCCATCGGGGTGACAGATACGCAGTATTTT. Translation gives CAIGVTDTQYF.

The CDR3 loop is CASSTSLGTQYF. CDR3 coding DNA: TGTGCCAGCAGCACCTCGTTGGGTACGCAGTATTTT. V usage is TRBV7-9 and J usage is TRBJ2-3, with D hard to call. This CDR3 comprises 12 residues. Per the germline V gene, CDR1 is SEHNR and CDR2 is FQNEAQ (reference sequence). Trimming pared 5 bases from V and 8 bases from J, leaving 11 bases between.

The chain employs TRBV29-1 and TRBJ1-1, with 9 bases lining up with TRBD1. The CDR3 sequence is 13 residues long. CDR1 is SQVTM and CDR2 is ANQGSEA in the germline V gene. Germline trimming cut 8 bases from V and 2 bases from J; bases unmatched to any gene: 6. The CDR3 bases are TGCAGCATCAAGACAGGGGGTAACACTGAAGCTTTCTTT. Protein: CSIKTGGNTEAFF.

The chain recombines TRBV6-1 with TRBJ2-3; D is unresolved. CDR1 and CDR2 from the germline V gene are MNHNS and SASEGT. The CDR3 loop spans 12 amino acids. The V end lost 4 bases, the J end lost 4 bases, and 6 bases lay between the germline ends. CDR3 in DNA: TGTGCCAGCAGTGGAATGCCAGATACGCAGTATTTT. Translated, it gives CASSGMPDTQYF.

The J gene is TRBJ2-4, the V gene TRBV27; D unclear. Trimming removed 9 bases at V and 0 bases at J, with 18 bases between. CDR1 and CDR2 from the germline V gene are MNHEY and SMNVEV (reference sequence). The CDR3 is 16 residues long. The CDR3 sequence: CASRSIGVVAKNIQYF. DNA of the CDR3: TGTGCCAGTCGCTCAATTGGCGTAGTAGCCAAAAACATTCAGTACTTC.

This chain uses TRBV20-1 with TRBJ2-7, with 8 bases aligning to TRBD1. The CDR3 is made up of 15 amino acids. CDR1 and CDR2 from the germline V gene are DFQATT and SNEGSKA (reference sequence). V trimming: 0 bases; J trimming: 2 bases; junction bases outside the gene matches: 6. The CDR3 loop reads CSAREAGQGTYEQYV. CDR3 sequence (DNA): TGCAGTGCTAGAGAAGCCGGACAGGGCACCTACGAGCAGTACGTC.

The rearrangement uses TRBV5-1 and TRBJ2-7; D perhaps matches TRBD2 (6 bases). V lost 0 bases and J lost 2, with 21 bases in between. Germline V lookup: CDR1 SGHRS, CDR2 YFSETQ. This CDR3 has 18 residues. This CDR3 reads CASSLEPEGLSYAYEQYF. The CDR3 DNA is TGCGCCAGCAGCTTGGAACCTGAGGGACTGAGCTATGCCTACGAGCAGTACTTC.

The chain joins TRBV27 to TRBJ1-2; D possibly corresponds to TRBD1 (5 bases). Germline CDR1 reads MNHEY; CDR2 reads SMNVEV (reference sequence). Trimming removed 3 bases at V and 7 bases at J, with 12 bases between. There are 13 residues in the CDR3. The CDR3 DNA follows: TGTGCCAGCAGTTTCATGCAGGGAAGTGGCTACACCTTC. Translation: CASSFMQGSGYTF.

The chain is built from TRBV2 and TRBJ1-3, with D perhaps TRBD1 (5 bases). V was shortened by 0 bases and J by 1 base, with 10 bases between the two germline ends. The CDR3 consists of 16 residues. Germline CDR1 and CDR2: SNHLY and FYNNEI. As DNA, the CDR3 is TGTGCCAGCAGTGAAGCTCGACAGCCGTCTGGAAACACCATATATTTT. It specifies CASSEARQPSGNTIYF. Based on the CDR3 plus reference TRBV2 and TRBJ1-3, the full variable domain is EPEVTQTPSHQVTQMGQEVILRCVPISNHLYFYWYRQILGQKVEFLVSFYNNEISEKSEIFDDQFSVERPDGSNFTLKIRSTKLEDSAMYFCASSEARQPSGNTIYFGEGSWLTVV.

The chain carries TRBV4-1 and TRBJ1-1; TRBD1 agrees at 7 bases. Per the germline V gene, CDR1 is MGHRA and CDR2 is YSYEKL. The trim removed 3 bases at V and 8 bases at J, leaving 12 bases unmatched. CDR3 length equals 15 residues. This CDR3 is CASSQMTRDSREAFF. CDR3 bases: TGCGCCAGCAGCCAGATGACCCGGGACAGCCGAGAAGCTTTCTTT.

The chain employs TRBV4-1 and TRBJ2-4; 7 bases line up with TRBD1. CDR3 size: 18 residues. V lost 0 bases, J lost 4 bases, and 12 bases stayed unmatched. The V gene's germline CDR1 is MGHRA and CDR2 YSYEKL. In DNA, the CDR3 is TGCGCCAGCAGCCAAGAGGACGCCCCCGGGACAGCTAAAAACATTCAGTACTTC. Translation: CASSQEDAPGTAKNIQYF.

The V gene is TRBV29-1, the J gene TRBJ2-5; 8 bases fit TRBD2. This CDR3 has 15 residues. V lost 0 bases, J lost 4 bases, and 7 bases stayed unmatched. Germline V gives CDR1 SQVTM, CDR2 ANQGSEA. CDR3 DNA: TGCAGCGTTGAAGATTCCCGCGGGGGGACAGAGACCCAGTACTTC. It is translated as CSVEDSRGGTETQYF. Using reference TRBV29-1 and TRBJ2-5 for the parts outside the CDR3, the full variable domain is SAVISQKPSRDICQRGTSLTIQCQVDSQVTMMFWYRQQPGQSLTLIATANQGSEATYESGFVIDKFPISRPNLTFSTLTVSNMSPEDSSIYLCSVEDSRGGTETQYFGPGTRLLVL.

V and J are TRBV24-1 and TRBJ1-5, with D possibly matching TRBD1 (6 bases). Germline-derived CDR1 and CDR2 are KGHDR and SFDVKD. The CDR3 consists of 18 residues. V shed 2 bases and J shed 0 bases, with 16 bases lying between them. The CDR3 loop reads CATSDSDSEKYSNQPQHF. The CDR3 nucleotides read TGTGCCACCAGTGATTCGGACAGTGAGAAGTATAGCAATCAGCCCCAGCATTTT.